The 17 T cell receptor beta chains in this list originate from one sample, sequenced in a study of blood T cell repertoires in COVID-19. Here immunoSEQ multiplex PCR was the method, and the copy in TCRdb shows in-frame clones only, minus some. Of about 160,000 clones in the sample, approximately 80% were seen once. The sample taken for sequencing was PBMCs or T cells enriched from blood (not recorded which). These TCRs come from a man in his forties who had recovered from COVID-19.

The V and J genes are TRBV18 and TRBJ1-4; TRBD1 matches at 7 bases. V dropped 4 bases and J dropped 1; count of bases not matched to a gene: 12. Germline V gene data show CDR1 as KGHSH and CDR2 as LQKENI. This CDR3 is built from 18 residues. CDR3 coding DNA: TGTGCCAGCTCACTAGGACCCCGGGACAGAAGAACTAATGAAAAACTGTTTTTT. Encoded protein: CASSLGPRDRRTNEKLFF.

The J gene is TRBJ2-6, the V gene TRBV2; no definite D call. The germline CDR1 and CDR2 sequences are SNHLY and FYNNEI. The V and J ends lost 8 bases and 1 base respectively, with 9 bases between them. CDR3 length: 14 amino acids. CDR3 residues: CASERYSGANVLTF. The CDR3 bases are TGTGCCAGCGAGCGATATTCTGGGGCCAACGTCCTGACTTTC.

This clone was seen once. This chain uses TRBV7-2 with TRBJ2-3; 13 bases agree with TRBD2. The V and J ends lost 0 bases and 2 bases, in that order; junction bases with no gene match: 2. Germline CDR1 SGHTA, CDR2 FQGNSA. This CDR3 comprises 17 residues. The CDR3 region has the DNA TGTGCCAGCAGCTTAGCGGGGACTAGCGGGAACACAGATACGCAGTATTTT. Its protein product is CASSLAGTSGNTDTQYF.

This clone is medium-sized. The chain uses TRBV25-1 and TRBJ1-2; 7 positions match TRBD1. The ends lost 6 bases at V and 2 bases at J; junction bases unmatched: 9. This CDR3 comprises 15 residues. Per germline, CDR1 MGHDK and CDR2 SYGVNS. CDR3 nucleotides: TGTGCCAGCAGCGTAACAGGGGAGGAGAACTATGGCTACACCTTC. This gives the protein CASSVTGEENYGYTF.

The V and J genes are TRBV19 and TRBJ1-1; D is uncertain. The CDR3 sequence is 9 residues long. Germline V gene lookup returns CDR1 LNHDA and CDR2 SQIVND (reference sequence). V lost 7 bases to trimming and J lost 12 bases, with 9 bases between them. CDR3 coding DNA: TGTGCCAGTACAAATAAGCCTTTCTTT. Its protein product is CASTNKPFF.

V is TRBV30 and J is TRBJ1-2; 10 nucleotides line up with TRBD1. The CDR3 is 15 amino acids. Germline trimming cut 0 bases from V and 8 bases from J; bases unmatched to any gene: 9. Germline V gives CDR1 GTSNPN, CDR2 SVGIG (reference sequence). This chain's CDR3 is CAWSVPGTGEWGYTF. DNA of the CDR3: TGTGCCTGGAGTGTACCCGGGACAGGGGAGTGGGGCTACACCTTC.

The rearrangement joins TRBV19 to TRBJ1-5; 9 bases are shared with TRBD1. Germline V gene sequence: CDR1 LNHDA, CDR2 SQIVND (reference sequence). The V gene end was trimmed by 9 bases and the J gene end by 7 bases; junction bases not matched to a gene: 7. The CDR3 contains 13 residues. CDR3 DNA sequence: TGTGCCAGCGGAGTACAGGGGGCCCAGCCCCAGCATTTT. It codes for CASGVQGAQPQHF.

V and J are TRBV7-8 and TRBJ1-3; D is possibly TRBD1 (5 bases). V gave up 5 bases and J gave up 9 bases, with 20 bases separating them. CDR1 is SGHVS and CDR2 is FQNEAQ in the germline V gene. The CDR3 sequence is 15 residues long. CDR3 region: CASSPSGGELSTIYF. The CDR3 region has the DNA TGTGCCAGCAGCCCGAGCGGGGGAGAGCTGAGCACCATATATTTT.

The chain links TRBV19 to TRBJ1-1; 7 bases are shared with TRBD1. Germline CDR1 reads LNHDA; CDR2 reads SQIVND (reference sequence). Trimming at V came to 7 bases and at J to 6 bases, leaving 11 bases not matched to a gene. The CDR3 has 14 amino acids. The DNA for the CDR3 is TGTGCCAGTAACCCGGGACAGCGTCGGTCTGAAGCTTTCTTT. This codes for CASNPGQRRSEAFF. Combining the CDR3 with reference TRBV19 and TRBJ1-1 gives the whole variable domain DGGITQSPKYLFRKEGQNVTLSCEQNLNHDAMYWYRQDPGQGLRLIYYSQIVNDFQKGDIAEGYSVSREKKESFPLTVTSAQKNPTAFYLCASNPGQRRSEAFFGQGTRLTVV.

This clone was counted a single time. The chain links TRBV30 to TRBJ1-2; no definite D call. Germline V CDR1 and CDR2: GTSNPN, SVGIG (reference sequence). The CDR3 length is 11 residues. V was clipped by 2 bases and J by 7 bases, with 8 bases between them. DNA of the CDR3: TGTGCCTGGAGTAACAGTTTTGGCTACACCTTC. Protein product: CAWSNSFGYTF.

This chain uses TRBV7-9 with TRBJ2-1, with a possible D match to TRBD1 (5 bases). Germline values: CDR1 SEHNR, CDR2 FQNEAQ (reference sequence). The CDR3 runs to 14 residues. Trimming cost V 4 bases and J 10 bases, with 17 bases left between them. The CDR3 DNA follows: TGTGCCAGCAGCTCGGAATCCAGGGTATTCGAGCAGTTCTTC. Translating gives CASSSESRVFEQFF.

V and J are TRBV7-9 and TRBJ1-4; the D gene is possibly TRBD1 (5 bases). Trimming took 3 bases from V and 3 from J, leaving 17 bases between them. CDR1 and CDR2 from the germline V gene are SEHNR and FQNEAQ (reference sequence). This CDR3 spans 17 amino acids. The CDR3: CASSFGQGSIPNEKLFF. In DNA form, the CDR3 reads TGTGCCAGCAGCTTTGGGCAGGGTTCTATTCCTAATGAAAAACTGTTTTTT. Based on the CDR3 plus reference TRBV7-9 and TRBJ1-4, the full variable domain is DTGVSQNPRHKITKRGQNVTFRCDPISEHNRLYWYRQTLGQGPEFLTYFQNEAQLEKSRLLSDRFSAERPKGSFSTLEIQRTEQGDSAMYLCASSFGQGSIPNEKLFFGSGTQLSVL.

This clone has more than one count but fewer than ten. The V call is TRBV5-8, the J call TRBJ2-1; D perhaps matches TRBD2 (5 bases). The CDR3 extends over 17 amino acids. Germline V gene sequence: CDR1 SGHTS, CDR2 YDEGEE. Trimming pared 3 bases from V and 4 bases from J, leaving 20 bases between. The CDR3 protein is CASSYMLAVLGYNEQFF. For the CDR3, the DNA is TGTGCCAGCAGCTATATGCTAGCCGTCTTGGGTTACAATGAGCAGTTCTTC.

The genes are TRBV20-1 and TRBJ1-2, with D possibly matching TRBD1 (5 bases). Trimming pared 5 bases from V and 6 bases from J, leaving 10 bases between. CDR3 length equals 11 residues. Germline V CDR1 and CDR2: DFQATT, SNEGSKA (reference sequence). Written as DNA, the CDR3 is TGCAGTGCTGTGACAGTTAATGGCTACACCTTC. Translating gives CSAVTVNGYTF.

The chain uses TRBV7-6 and TRBJ2-6, with 9 bases that match TRBD1. CDR1 is SGHVS, CDR2 FNYEAQ, per germline. This CDR3 has 19 residues. Losses at the gene ends were 5 bases for V and 0 bases for J; bases not matched to a gene: 11. This CDR3 reads CASSQRAGQGLSGANVLTF. CDR3 nucleotides: TGTGCCAGCAGCCAAAGGGCGGGACAGGGCCTCTCTGGGGCCAACGTCCTGACTTTC.

The chain recombines TRBV10-3 with TRBJ1-2; 7 nucleotides agree with TRBD1. The junction had 12 bases not matched to a gene; V was cut back by 2 bases and J by 6 bases. CDR1 and CDR2 from the germline V gene are ENHRY and SYGVKD. This CDR3 is 16 amino acids long. The CDR3 spells CAISETNSQGVDGYTF. CDR3 sequence (DNA): TGTGCCATCAGTGAGACAAATTCGCAGGGGGTGGATGGCTACACCTTC.

This clone was seen a handful of times. The chain carries TRBV7-7 and TRBJ2-3, with 9 bases matching TRBD2. The germline V gene encodes CDR1 SSHAT and CDR2 FNYEAQ (reference sequence). The CDR3 is made up of 15 amino acids. V shed 3 bases, J shed 2 bases, and the junction held 3 bases outside the gene matches. The CDR3, as DNA: TGTGCCAGCAGCTTGCGGGGGGGAGCCACAGATACGCAGTATTTT. Amino acid sequence: CASSLRGGATDTQYF.